The entry that follows covers one TCR beta chain sequence. Healthy Caucasians were all of the donors. This specimen belongs to a study of identical twins. The germline gives CDR1 SQVTM, CDR2 ANQGSEA. Trimming removed 2 bases from V and 5 bases from J; junction bases left unmatched: 6. There are 14 residues in the CDR3. TCRdb itself ran the 5' RACE reads through MiXCR, one entry per CDR3 protein. The sample comprises around 480,000 distinct CDR3 sequences, approximately 15% of which are singletons, and about 0.54% rests with the top ten. Another study also made use of these data, one on yellow fever vaccine responses in identical twins.

The source is a woman aged 18-29 years in good health. The chain couples TRBV29-1 to TRBJ2-5; 9 bases are shared with TRBD2. Sequencing used CD4+ T cells sorted from blood. The CDR3 region is CSVEPGTSHETQYF. The CDR3 DNA reads as TGCAGCGTTGAACCCGGGACTAGCCACGAGACCCAGTACTTC.